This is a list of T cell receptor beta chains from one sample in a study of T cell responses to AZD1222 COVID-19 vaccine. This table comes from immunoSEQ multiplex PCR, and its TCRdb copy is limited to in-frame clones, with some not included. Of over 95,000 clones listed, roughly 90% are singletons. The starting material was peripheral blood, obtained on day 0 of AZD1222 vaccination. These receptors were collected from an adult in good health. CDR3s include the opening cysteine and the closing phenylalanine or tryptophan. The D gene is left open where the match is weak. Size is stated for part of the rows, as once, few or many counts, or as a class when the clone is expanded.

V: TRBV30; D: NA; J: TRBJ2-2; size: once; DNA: TGTGCCTGGACCAGTGCGAACACCGGGGAGCTGTTTTTT; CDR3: CAWTSANTGELFF
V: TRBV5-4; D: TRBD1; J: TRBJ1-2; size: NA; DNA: TGTGCCAGCAGCCCAGGACAGGATGGCTATGGCTACACCTTC; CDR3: CASSPGQDGYGYTF
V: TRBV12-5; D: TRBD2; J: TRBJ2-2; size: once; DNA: TGTGCTAGTGGGTGGACTAGCGGTTACACCGGGGAGCTGTTTTTT; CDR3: CASGWTSGYTGELFF
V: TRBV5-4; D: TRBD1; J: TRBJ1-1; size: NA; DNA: TGTGCCAGCAGCGCAACAGGGGGCCGGGAATGGGCTGAAGCTTTCTTT; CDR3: CASSATGGREWAEAFF
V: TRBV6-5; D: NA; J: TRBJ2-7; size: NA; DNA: TGTGCCAGCAGCCCCGTTGGTGGCTCCTACGAGCAGTACTTC; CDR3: CASSPVGGSYEQYF
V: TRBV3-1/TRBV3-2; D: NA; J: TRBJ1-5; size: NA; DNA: TGTGCCAGCAGCCAGGAACAGGGTTACCAGCCCCAGCATTTT; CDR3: CASSQEQGYQPQHF
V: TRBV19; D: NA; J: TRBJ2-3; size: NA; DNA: TGTGCCAGTAGGAACACTAAGGGCACAGATACGCGGTATTTT; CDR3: CASRNTKGTDTRYF
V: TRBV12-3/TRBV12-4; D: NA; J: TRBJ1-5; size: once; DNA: TGTGCCAGCAGAACAAGCGATCAGCCCCAGCATTTT; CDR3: CASRTSDQPQHF
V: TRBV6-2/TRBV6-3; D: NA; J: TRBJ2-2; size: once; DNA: TGTGCCAGCAGCAAGTTTCGGGGCCCGAACACCGGGGAGCTGTTTTTT; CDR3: CASSKFRGPNTGELFF
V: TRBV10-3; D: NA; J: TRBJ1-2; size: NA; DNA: TGTGCCATCAATAGGGGGGCTGGTGGCTACACCTTC; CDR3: CAINRGAGGYTF
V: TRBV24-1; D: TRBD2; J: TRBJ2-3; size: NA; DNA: TGTGCCACCAGTGATTTGGCGGGGGACACAGATACGCAGTATTTT; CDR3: CATSDLAGDTDTQYF
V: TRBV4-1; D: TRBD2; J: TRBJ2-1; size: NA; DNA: TGCGCCAGCAGCCAGTTGACTAGCGGGGGTTCGCGGTTCTTC; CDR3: CASSQLTSGGSRFF
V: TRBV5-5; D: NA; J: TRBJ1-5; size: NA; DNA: TGTGCCAGCAGCTTGGGGGGGAGCAATCAGCCCCAGCATTTT; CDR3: CASSLGGSNQPQHF
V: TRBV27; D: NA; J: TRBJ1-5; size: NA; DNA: TGTGCCAGCAGTTTTGGTAGACCTAGCAATCAGCCCCAGCATTTT; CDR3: CASSFGRPSNQPQHF
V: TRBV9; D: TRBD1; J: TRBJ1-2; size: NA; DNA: TGTGCCAGCAGCGTAGCTACAGGGGGCGGCTATGGCTACACCTTC; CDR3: CASSVATGGGYGYTF
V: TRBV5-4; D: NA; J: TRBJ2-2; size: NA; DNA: TGTGCCAGCCGTACAGGGTTAGGGGCCGGGGAGCTGTTTTTT; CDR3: CASRTGLGAGELFF
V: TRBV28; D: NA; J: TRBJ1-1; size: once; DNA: TGTGCCAGCAGCGTCCAAGGGGGTGTGGAAGCTTTCTTT; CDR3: CASSVQGGVEAFF
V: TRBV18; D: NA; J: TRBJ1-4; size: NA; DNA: TGTGCCAGCTCACCAGTGGGGGAGACTAATGAAAAACTGTTTTTT; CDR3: CASSPVGETNEKLFF
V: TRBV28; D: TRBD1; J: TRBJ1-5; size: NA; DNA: TGTGCCAGCATCGCACCAGGGGGCTTCGGACAGCCCCAGCATTTT; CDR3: CASIAPGGFGQPQHF
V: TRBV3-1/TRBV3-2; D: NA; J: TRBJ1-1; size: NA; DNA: TGTGCCAGCAGCCAAGGTCGGCGGGTGACTGAAGCTTTCTTT; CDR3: CASSQGRRVTEAFF
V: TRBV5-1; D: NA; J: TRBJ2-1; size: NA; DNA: TGCGCCACCGGAAACCAGCCGGGATCCTACAATGAGCAGTTCTTC; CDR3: CATGNQPGSYNEQFF
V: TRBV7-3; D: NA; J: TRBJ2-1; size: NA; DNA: TGTGCCAGCAGCTCAAGAGGGGGAGGGCCAAATGAGCAGTTCTTC; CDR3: CASSSRGGGPNEQFF
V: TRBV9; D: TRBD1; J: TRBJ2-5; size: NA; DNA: TGTGCCAGCAGCGTAGGAAGCGGGACAGGGAAAGAGACCCAGTACTTC; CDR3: CASSVGSGTGKETQYF
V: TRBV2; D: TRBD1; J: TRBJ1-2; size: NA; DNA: TGTGCCAGCAGTGATCCGGGACAGGCCCTGTATGGCTACACCTTC; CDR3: CASSDPGQALYGYTF
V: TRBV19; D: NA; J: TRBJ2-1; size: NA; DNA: TGTGCCAGTAGTACCCCCAGGTCGGCGTTCAATGAGCAGTTCTTC; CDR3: CASSTPRSAFNEQFF
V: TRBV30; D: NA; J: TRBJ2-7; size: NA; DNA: TGTGCCTGGAGTGTACCCGAGGAGGGGTCCTACGAGCAGTACTTC; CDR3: CAWSVPEEGSYEQYF
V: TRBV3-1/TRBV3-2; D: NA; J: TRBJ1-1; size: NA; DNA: TGTGCCAGCACCGGCTTAGCGAACACTGAAGCTTTCTTT; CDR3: CASTGLANTEAFF
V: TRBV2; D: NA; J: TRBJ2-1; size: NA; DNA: TGTGCCAGCATGCACAGGGAGATGAGCTCCTACAATGAGCAGTTCTTC; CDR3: CASMHREMSSYNEQFF
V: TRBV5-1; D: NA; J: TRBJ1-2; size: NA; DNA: TGCGCCAGCAGCTTCGACGGTTTTAACGCCTATGGCTACACCTTC; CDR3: CASSFDGFNAYGYTF
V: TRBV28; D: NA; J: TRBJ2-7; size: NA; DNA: TGTGCCAGCAGTTTAAGGACGGTGGACGAGCAGTACTTC; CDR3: CASSLRTVDEQYF
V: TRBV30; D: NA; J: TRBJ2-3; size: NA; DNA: TGTGCCTGGAGTGTACGTGGCGATACGCAGTATTTT; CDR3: CAWSVRGDTQYF
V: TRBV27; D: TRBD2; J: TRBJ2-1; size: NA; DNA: TGTGCCAGCACTCCTGGACTAGCGGGAGTGGTTGAGCAGTTCTTC; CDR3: CASTPGLAGVVEQFF
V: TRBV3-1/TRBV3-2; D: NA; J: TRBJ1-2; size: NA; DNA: TGTGCCAGCAGCCATTCCACTTTCGGGGTTACTGGCTACACCTTC; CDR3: CASSHSTFGVTGYTF
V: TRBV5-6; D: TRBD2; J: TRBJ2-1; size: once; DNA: TGTGCCAGCAGCTTGGGACTAGCGGGAGCGGTTGAGCAGTTCTTC; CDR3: CASSLGLAGAVEQFF
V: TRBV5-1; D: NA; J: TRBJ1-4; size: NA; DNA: TGCGCCAGCAGCGGCGGTGCAACTAATGAAAAACTGTTTTTT; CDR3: CASSGGATNEKLFF
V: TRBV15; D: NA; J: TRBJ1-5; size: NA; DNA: TGTGCCACCAGCAGAGGAAGGCAGAGCCAGCCCCAGCATTTT; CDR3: CATSRGRQSQPQHF
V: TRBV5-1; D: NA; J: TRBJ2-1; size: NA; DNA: TGCGCCAGCAGCTTAGACGCCCTGCAGAATGAGCAGTTCTTC; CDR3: CASSLDALQNEQFF
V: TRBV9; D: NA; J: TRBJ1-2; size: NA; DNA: TGTGCCAGCAGCGGGGATGGATCCTCTTTCTATGGCTACACCTTC; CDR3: CASSGDGSSFYGYTF
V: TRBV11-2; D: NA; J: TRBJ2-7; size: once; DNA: TGTGCCAGCAGCTTAGGTTTAGGGGGGGGCTCCTACGAGCAGTACTTC; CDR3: CASSLGLGGGSYEQYF
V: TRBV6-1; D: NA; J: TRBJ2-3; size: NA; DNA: TGTGCCAGCAGTGAAGCTTCGACTCTTGCTAGCACAGATACGCAGTATTTT; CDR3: CASSEASTLASTDTQYF
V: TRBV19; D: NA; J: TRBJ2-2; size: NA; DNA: TGTGCCAGTAGTCCTCTTGGGGGCCCGAACACCGGGGAGCTGTTTTTT; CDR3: CASSPLGGPNTGELFF
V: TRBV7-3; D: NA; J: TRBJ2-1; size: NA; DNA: TGTGCCAGCAGCATCGCTGATAACAATGAGCAGTTCTTC; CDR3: CASSIADNNEQFF
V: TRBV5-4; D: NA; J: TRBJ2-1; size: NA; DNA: TGTGCCAGCAGCTTGACCGGGACCTACAATGAGCAGTTCTTC; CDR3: CASSLTGTYNEQFF